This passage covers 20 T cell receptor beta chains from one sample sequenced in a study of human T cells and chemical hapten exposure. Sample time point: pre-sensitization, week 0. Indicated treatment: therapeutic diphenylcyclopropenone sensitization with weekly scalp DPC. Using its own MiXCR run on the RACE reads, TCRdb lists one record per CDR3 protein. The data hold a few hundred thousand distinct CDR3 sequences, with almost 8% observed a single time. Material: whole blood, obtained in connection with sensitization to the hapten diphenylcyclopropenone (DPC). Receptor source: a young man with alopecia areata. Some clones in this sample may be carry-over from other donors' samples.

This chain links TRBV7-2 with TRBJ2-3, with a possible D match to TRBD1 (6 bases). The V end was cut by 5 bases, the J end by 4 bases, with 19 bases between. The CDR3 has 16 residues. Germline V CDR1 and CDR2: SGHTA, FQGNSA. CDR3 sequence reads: CASSVDRLPWSDTQYF. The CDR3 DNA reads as TGTGCCAGCAGCGTTGACAGGCTCCCCTGGTCAGATACGCAGTATTTT. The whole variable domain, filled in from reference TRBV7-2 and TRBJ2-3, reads GAGVSQSPSNKVTEKGKDVELRCDPISGHTALYWYRQSLGQGLEFLIYFQGNSAPDKSGLPSDRFSAERTGGSVSTLTIQRTQQEDSAVYLCASSVDRLPWSDTQYFGPGTRLTVL.

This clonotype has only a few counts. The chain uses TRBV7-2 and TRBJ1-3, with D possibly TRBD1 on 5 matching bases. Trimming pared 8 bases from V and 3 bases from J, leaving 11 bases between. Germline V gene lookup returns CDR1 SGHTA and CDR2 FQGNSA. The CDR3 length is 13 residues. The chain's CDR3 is CASGTGFGNTIYF. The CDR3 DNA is TGTGCCAGCGGCACAGGATTTGGAAACACCATATATTTT.

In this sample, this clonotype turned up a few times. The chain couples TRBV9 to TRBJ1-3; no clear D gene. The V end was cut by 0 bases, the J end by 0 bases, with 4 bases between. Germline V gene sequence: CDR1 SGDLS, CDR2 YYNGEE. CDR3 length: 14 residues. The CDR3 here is CASSVADSGNTIYF. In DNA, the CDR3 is TGTGCCAGCAGCGTAGCTGACTCTGGAAACACCATATATTTT.

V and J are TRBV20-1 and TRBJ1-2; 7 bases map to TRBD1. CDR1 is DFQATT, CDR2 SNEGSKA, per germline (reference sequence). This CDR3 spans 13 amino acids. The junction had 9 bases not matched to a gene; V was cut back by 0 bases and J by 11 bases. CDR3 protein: CSAREQGNREYTF. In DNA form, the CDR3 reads TGCAGTGCTAGAGAACAGGGGAACAGGGAATACACCTTC.

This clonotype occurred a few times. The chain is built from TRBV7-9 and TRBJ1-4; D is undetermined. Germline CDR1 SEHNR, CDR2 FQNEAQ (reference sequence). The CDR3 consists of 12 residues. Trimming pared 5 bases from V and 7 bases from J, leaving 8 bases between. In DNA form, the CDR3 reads TGTGCCAGCAGCCCCCCCGCTGAAAAACTGTTTTTT. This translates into CASSPPAEKLFF.

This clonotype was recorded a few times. The DNA for the CDR3 is TGTGCCAGCAGCCCGCCCGGGTATATGAACACTGAAGCTTTCTTT. It encodes CASSPPGYMNTEAFF. This sequence joins TRBV7-9 and TRBJ1-1; D is unclear. The V end was cut by 5 bases, the J end by 0 bases, with 13 bases between. Germline CDR1 and CDR2: SEHNR and FQNEAQ (reference sequence). The CDR3 has 15 residues. Based on the CDR3 plus reference TRBV7-9 and TRBJ1-1, the full variable domain is DTGVSQNPRHKITKRGQNVTFRCDPISEHNRLYWYRQTLGQGPEFLTYFQNEAQLEKSRLLSDRFSAERPKGSFSTLEIQRTEQGDSAMYLCASSPPGYMNTEAFFGQGTRLTVV.

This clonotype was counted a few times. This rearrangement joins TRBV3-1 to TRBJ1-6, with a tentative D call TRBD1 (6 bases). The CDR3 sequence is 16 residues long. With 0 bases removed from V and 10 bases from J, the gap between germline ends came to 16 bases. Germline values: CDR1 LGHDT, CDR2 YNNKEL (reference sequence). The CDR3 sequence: CASSQDRSGVGSPLHF. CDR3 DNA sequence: TGTGCCAGCAGCCAAGATAGGTCAGGGGTAGGGTCACCCCTCCACTTT.

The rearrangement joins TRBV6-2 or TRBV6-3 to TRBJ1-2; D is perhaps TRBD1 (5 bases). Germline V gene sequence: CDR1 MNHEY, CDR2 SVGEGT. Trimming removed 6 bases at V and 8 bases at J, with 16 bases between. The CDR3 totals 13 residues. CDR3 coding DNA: TGTGCCAGCAGCCGGGACCGCCTGGGAGGCTACACCTTC. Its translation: CASSRDRLGGYTF.

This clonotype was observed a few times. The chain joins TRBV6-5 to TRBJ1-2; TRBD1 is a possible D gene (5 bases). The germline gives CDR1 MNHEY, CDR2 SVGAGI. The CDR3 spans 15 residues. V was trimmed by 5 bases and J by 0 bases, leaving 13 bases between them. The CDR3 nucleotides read TGTGCCAGCAGTCACCGACAGATTACTAACTATGGCTACACCTTC. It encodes CASSHRQITNYGYTF.

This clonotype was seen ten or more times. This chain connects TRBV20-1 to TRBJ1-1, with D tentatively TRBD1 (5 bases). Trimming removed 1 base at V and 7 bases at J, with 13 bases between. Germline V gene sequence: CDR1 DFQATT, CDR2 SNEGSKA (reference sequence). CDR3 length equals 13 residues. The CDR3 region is CSARVRAQGEAFF. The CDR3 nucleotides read TGCAGTGCTAGAGTCAGGGCGCAGGGTGAAGCTTTCTTT.

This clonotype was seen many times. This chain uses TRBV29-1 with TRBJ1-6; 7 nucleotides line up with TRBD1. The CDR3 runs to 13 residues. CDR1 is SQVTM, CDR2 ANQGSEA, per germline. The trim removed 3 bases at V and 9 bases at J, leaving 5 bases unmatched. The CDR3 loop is CSVELAGGSPLHF. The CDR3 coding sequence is TGCAGCGTTGAGTTGGCAGGGGGTTCACCCCTCCACTTT.

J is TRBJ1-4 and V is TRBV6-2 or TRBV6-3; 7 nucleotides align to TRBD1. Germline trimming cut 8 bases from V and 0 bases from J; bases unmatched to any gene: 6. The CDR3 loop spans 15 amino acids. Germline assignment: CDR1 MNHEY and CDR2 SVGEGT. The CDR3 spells CASLGQLATNEKLFF. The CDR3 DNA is TGTGCCAGCCTGGGACAGCTCGCAACTAATGAAAAACTGTTTTTT.

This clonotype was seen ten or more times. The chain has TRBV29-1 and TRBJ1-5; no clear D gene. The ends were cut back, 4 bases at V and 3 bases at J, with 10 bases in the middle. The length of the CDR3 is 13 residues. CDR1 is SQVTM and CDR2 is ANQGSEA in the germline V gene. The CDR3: CSVGPGINQPQHF. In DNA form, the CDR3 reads TGCAGCGTTGGACCCGGGATCAATCAGCCCCAGCATTTT.

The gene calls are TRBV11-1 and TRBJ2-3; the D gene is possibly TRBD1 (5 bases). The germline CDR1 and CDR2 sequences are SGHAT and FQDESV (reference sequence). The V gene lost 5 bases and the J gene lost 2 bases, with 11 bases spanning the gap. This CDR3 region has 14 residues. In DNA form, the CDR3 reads TGTGCCAGCAGCCCGGCCAGGGTCACAGATACGCAGTATTTT. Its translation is CASSPARVTDTQYF.

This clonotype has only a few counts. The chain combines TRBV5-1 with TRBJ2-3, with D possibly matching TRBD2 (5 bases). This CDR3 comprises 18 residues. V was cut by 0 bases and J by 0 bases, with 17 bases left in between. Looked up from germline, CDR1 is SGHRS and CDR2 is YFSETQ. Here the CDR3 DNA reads TGCGCCAGCAGCTTGGCGCTTCTCAGCGGCAGTAGCACAGATACGCAGTATTTT. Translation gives CASSLALLSGSSTDTQYF.

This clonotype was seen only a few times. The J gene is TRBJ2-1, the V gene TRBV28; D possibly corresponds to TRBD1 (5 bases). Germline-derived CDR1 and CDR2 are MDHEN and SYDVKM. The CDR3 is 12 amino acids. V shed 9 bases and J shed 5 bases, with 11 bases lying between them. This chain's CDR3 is CARWSGNNEQFF. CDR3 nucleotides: TGTGCCAGGTGGTCAGGGAACAATGAGCAGTTCTTC.

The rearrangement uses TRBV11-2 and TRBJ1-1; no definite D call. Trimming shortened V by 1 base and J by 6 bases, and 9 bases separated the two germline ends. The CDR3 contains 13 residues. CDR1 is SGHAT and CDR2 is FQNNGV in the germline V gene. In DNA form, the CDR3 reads TGTGCCAGCAGCTTAGGACTGGGCTCTGAAGCTTTCTTT. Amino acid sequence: CASSLGLGSEAFF.

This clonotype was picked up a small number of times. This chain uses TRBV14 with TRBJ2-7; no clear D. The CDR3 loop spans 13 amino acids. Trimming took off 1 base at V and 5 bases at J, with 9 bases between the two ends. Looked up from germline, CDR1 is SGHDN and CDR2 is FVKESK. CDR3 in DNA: TGTGCCAGCAGCCAAGTCAGGTCGAACGAGCAGTACGTC. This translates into CASSQVRSNEQYV.

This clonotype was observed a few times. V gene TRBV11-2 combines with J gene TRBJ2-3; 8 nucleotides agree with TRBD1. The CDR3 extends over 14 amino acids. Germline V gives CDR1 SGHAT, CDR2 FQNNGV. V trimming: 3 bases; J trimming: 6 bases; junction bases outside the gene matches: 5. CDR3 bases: TGTGCCAGCAGCTTCCGGGACAGGTTGGATACGCAGTATTTT. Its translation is CASSFRDRLDTQYF.

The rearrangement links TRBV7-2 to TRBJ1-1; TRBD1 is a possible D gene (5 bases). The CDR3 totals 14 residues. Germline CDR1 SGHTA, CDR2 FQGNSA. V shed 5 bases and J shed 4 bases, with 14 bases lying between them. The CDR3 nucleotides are TGTGCCAGCAGCCTAACAGGCTGGGGCACTGAAGCTTTCTTT. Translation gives CASSLTGWGTEAFF.